The subject of this entry is one TCR beta chain. As yet, its antigen is unknown. In the PCR, 60 Vbeta and 13 Jbeta primers were used. Libraries were prepared by immunoSEQ multiplex PCR; TCRdb keeps only in-frame clonotypes and omits some of them. The sample carries 250,000 to 350,000 clones, roughly 90% recorded once. The data belong to a study of cytomegalovirus exposure and HLA in healthy donors. Overall study findings and caveats: In a later analysis, compared with equally common non-associated chains, HLA-associated beta chains were more expanded. In a later analysis, the majority of CMV-associated beta chains seemingly showed HLA restriction. It was reported that TCR beta sequences correctly inferred the HLA-A and HLA-B alleles for most subjects.

The clonotype originates from a woman younger than 30 in good health and CMV-seronegative. The sample was PBMCs.

CDR3 residues: CASSEGLGNTGELFF. The CDR3 DNA reads TGCGCCAGCAGCGAAGGACTAGGGAACACCGGGGAGCTGTTTTTT. The chain combines TRBV5-1 with TRBJ2-2, with 7 bases matching TRBD2. The CDR3 extends over 15 amino acids. Unmatched junction bases numbered 4, after V lost 4 bases and J lost 1 base. CDR1 is SGHRS and CDR2 is YFSETQ in the germline V gene.